This passage covers 14 T cell receptor beta chains from one sample sequenced in a study of technical replicates of blood from a handful of donors. Some clones are missing from TCRdb's copy, which holds only in-frame ones; the method was immunoSEQ multiplex PCR. The sample holds about 62,000 clones, about 89% seen once. Specimen: PBMCs. These receptors all stem from a human donor in good health. Some clones in this sample may be carry-over from other donors' samples.

J is TRBJ2-1 and V is TRBV6-5, with 11 bases matching TRBD1. CDR3 length: 14 residues. V was pared by 6 bases and J by 9 bases, with 7 bases of the junction left unmatched. From germline, CDR1 is MNHEY and CDR2 SVGAGI. CDR3: CASSAGTGGREQFF. In DNA, the CDR3 is TGTGCCAGCAGCGCCGGGACAGGGGGGCGTGAGCAGTTCTTC.

This clone came up a few times. J is TRBJ2-7 and V is TRBV11-2; no reliable D call. The ends were cut back, 5 bases at V and 5 bases at J, with 16 bases in the middle. The CDR3 has 14 residues. Germline V CDR1 and CDR2: SGHAT, FQNNGV. The DNA of the CDR3 is TGTGCCAGCAGCCCCGGCGGAGATAGCCACGAGCAGTACTTC. This gives the protein CASSPGGDSHEQYF.

The rearrangement uses TRBV7-2 and TRBJ1-5; 8 nucleotides align to TRBD1. The germline V gene encodes CDR1 SGHTA and CDR2 FQGNSA. The CDR3 runs to 15 residues. Trimming removed 1 base from V and 3 bases from J; junction bases left unmatched: 2. DNA of the CDR3: TGTGCCAGCAGCTTAGGACAGGGGTTCAATCAGCCCCAGCATTTT. Protein product: CASSLGQGFNQPQHF. The whole variable domain, filled in from reference TRBV7-2 and TRBJ1-5, reads GAGVSQSPSNKVTEKGKDVELRCDPISGHTALYWYRQSLGQGLEFLIYFQGNSAPDKSGLPSDRFSAERTGGSVSTLTIQRTQQEDSAVYLCASSLGQGFNQPQHFGDGTRLSIL.

V is TRBV28 and J is TRBJ2-2; 10 positions match TRBD2. V gave up 6 bases and J gave up 8 bases; unmatched junction bases: 6. Germline-derived CDR1 and CDR2 are MDHEN and SYDVKM. The CDR3 totals 14 residues. The CDR3 DNA reads as TGTGCCAGCAGAACTAGCGGGGTTGGGGGGGAGCTGTTTTTT. It encodes CASRTSGVGGELFF.

The rearrangement links TRBV27 to TRBJ2-3; D unresolved. CDR3 length equals 14 residues. From germline, CDR1 is MNHEY and CDR2 SMNVEV (reference sequence). Between the trimmed V and J ends, which lost 2 bases and 0 bases, there was a span of 6 bases. DNA for the CDR3: TGTGCCAGCAGTTTAACGACTAGCACAGATACGCAGTATTTT. Translating gives CASSLTTSTDTQYF.

The chain has TRBV23-1 and TRBJ2-7; no reliable D call. TRBV23-1 belongs to the ORF category, with a function that is uncertain. There are 12 residues in the CDR3. Trimming took 6 bases from V and 9 from J, leaving 15 bases between them. The CDR3 DNA reads TGCGCCAGCAGAGTCACTCAGGTGGCGCAGTACTTC. It yields the protein CASRVTQVAQYF.

The V and J genes are TRBV20-1 and TRBJ1-4, with D uncertain. V lost 7 bases and J lost 5, with 8 bases in between. Germline values: CDR1 DFQATT, CDR2 SNEGSKA (reference sequence). This CDR3 is 11 amino acids long. The CDR3 loop reads CSGQENEKLFF. The CDR3 coding sequence is TGCAGTGGTCAAGAGAATGAAAAACTGTTTTTT.

This rearrangement joins TRBV27 to TRBJ2-1; the D gene is possibly TRBD1 (6 bases). Trimming stripped 0 bases from V and 1 base from J, with 10 bases between. Germline V gives CDR1 MNHEY, CDR2 SMNVEV (reference sequence). This CDR3 contains 16 residues. Here the CDR3 reads CASSLSSRGSYNEQFF. The CDR3 DNA is TGTGCCAGCAGTTTATCGAGCAGGGGTTCCTACAATGAGCAGTTCTTC.

The chain joins TRBV5-1 to TRBJ2-2, with 7 bases that match TRBD1. Germline V CDR1 and CDR2: SGHRS, YFSETQ. V lost 5 bases and J lost 1; bases outside the gene matches: 8. This CDR3 is 16 amino acids long. The CDR3 loop is CASSKDRAGNTGELFF. DNA of the CDR3: TGCGCCAGCAGTAAAGACAGGGCGGGGAACACCGGGGAGCTGTTTTTT. The full variable domain, rest sourced from reference TRBV5-1 and TRBJ2-2, is KAGVTQTPRYLIKTRGQQVTLSCSPISGHRSVSWYQQTPGQGLQFLFEYFSETQRNKGNFPGRFSGRQFSNSRSEMNVSTLELGDSALYLCASSKDRAGNTGELFFGEGSRLTVL.

The rearrangement uses TRBV30 and TRBJ2-4; D might be TRBD1 (5 bases). The CDR3 totals 14 residues. Trimming pared 1 base from V and 6 bases from J, leaving 13 bases between. CDR1 and CDR2 from the germline V gene are GTSNPN and SVGIG (reference sequence). CDR3 coding DNA: TGTGCCTGGAGTGGCGAGACAGCTCCAAACATTCAGTACTTC. Amino acids: CAWSGETAPNIQYF.

The DNA of the CDR3 is TGTGCCAATATCCCACAGGGTGGAAATTCACCCCTCCACTTT. Translation: CANIPQGGNSPLHF. V usage is TRBV6-5 and J usage is TRBJ1-6, with D possibly matching TRBD1 (6 bases). Trimming shortened V by 10 bases and J by 7 bases, and 17 bases separated the two germline ends. CDR3 length: 14 amino acids. CDR1 is MNHEY and CDR2 is SVGAGI in the germline V gene.

This chain connects TRBV5-4 to TRBJ2-7, with 12 bases matching TRBD2. Germline V gene lookup returns CDR1 SGHNT and CDR2 YYREEE (reference sequence). Trimming removed 3 bases from V and 4 bases from J; junction bases left unmatched: 5. This CDR3 comprises 15 residues. The CDR3 reads CASSSSSGRAYEQYF. The CDR3 coding sequence is TGTGCCAGCAGCTCTTCTAGCGGGAGGGCGTACGAGCAGTACTTC.

The chain carries TRBV5-8 and TRBJ1-5; 8 bases line up with TRBD1. This CDR3 has 17 residues. CDR1 and CDR2 (germline): SGHTS, YDEGEE. V was clipped by 3 bases and J by 0 bases; unmatched bases: 8. CDR3 bases: TGTGCCAGCAGCTCCGGGACAGGATATTATAGCAATCAGCCCCAGCATTTT. Translated, it gives CASSSGTGYYSNQPQHF.

The rearrangement links TRBV10-3 to TRBJ1-2; tentative D call: TRBD1 (6 bases). CDR3 length: 15 residues. Germline V gene sequence: CDR1 ENHRY, CDR2 SYGVKD. Trimming cost V 4 bases and J 0 bases, with 12 bases left between them. In nucleotides, the CDR3 is TGTGCCATCAGTGTTAACCAGGGGCCTAACTATGGCTACACCTTC. Its translation is CAISVNQGPNYGYTF.